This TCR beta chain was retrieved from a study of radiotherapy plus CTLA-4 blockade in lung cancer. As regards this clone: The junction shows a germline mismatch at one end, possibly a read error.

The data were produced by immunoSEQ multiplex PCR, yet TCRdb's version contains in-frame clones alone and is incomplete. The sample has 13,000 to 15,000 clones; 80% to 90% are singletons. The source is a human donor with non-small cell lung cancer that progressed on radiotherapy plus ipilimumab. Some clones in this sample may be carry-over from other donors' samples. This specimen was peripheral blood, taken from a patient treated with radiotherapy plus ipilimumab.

CDR3 loop: CAGSLAVGLRGETQYF. The CDR3 DNA follows: TGTGCCGGCAGCTTAGCCGTGGGACTTAGGGGAGAGACCCAGTACTTC. The chain uses TRBV7-9 and TRBJ2-5; weak D call: TRBD2 (6 bases). The CDR3 is 16 amino acids. CDR1 is SEHNR, CDR2 FQNEAQ, per germline (reference sequence).